This TCR beta chain appears in the sequencing data of a study of regulatory T cells in long-lasting Graves disease. This clonotype was detected a few times. Its antigen is as yet unknown. HTBI primers from iRepertoire and Arm-PCR of CDR3 regions yielded the TCR beta libraries. A single record per CDR3 protein comes from TCRdb applying MiXCR to the multiplex PCR reads. Of roughly 610,000 distinct CDR3 sequences listed, approximately 15% are singletons. The time point denotes: newly diagnosed GD, antithyroid drugs for less than 3 months. There was RNA extracted from PBMCs, and the TCR library was made from it. Whole-study findings and limits: Persistent disease was associated with favored TRBV28 usage and with favored use of TRBJ1-2 and TRBJ2-5. Public clonotype sharing was higher in persistent than newly diagnosed patients.

There are 15 residues in the CDR3. V was clipped by 4 bases and J by 2 bases, with 12 bases between them. In germline, CDR1 is KGHSH, CDR2 LQKENI. This sample also belongs to another study, concerning T cells in Graves' hyperthyroidism and ophthalmopathy.

The TCR comes from a young woman with Graves disease. J is TRBJ1-3 and V is TRBV18, with D unclear. Sequencing was performed on peripheral blood mononuclear cells (PBMCs), taken at new diagnosis, from a patient treated with antithyroid drugs. This chain's CDR3 is CASSHGGSAGNTIYF. The CDR3 DNA is TGTGCCAGCTCACACGGAGGGAGTGCTGGAAACACCATATATTTT.